Each of the 21 T cell receptor beta chains below was sequenced from the same sample in a study of OX40 agonist ivuxolimab in advanced cancers. The repertoire was sequenced with immunoSEQ multiplex PCR; TCRdb's copy has only in-frame clones and lacks some. The table has approximately 79,000 clones, 86% seen once; the top ten hold roughly 0.9%. Source: CD4+ or CD8+ T cells sorted from blood, taken in a trial of the OX40 agonist ivuxolimab. Every receptor here comes from an adult with an advanced solid tumor such as melanoma, head and neck, liver or kidney cancer.

The gene calls are TRBV10-3 and TRBJ2-5; 7 nucleotides agree with TRBD2. The germline V gene has CDR1 ENHRY and CDR2 SYGVKD. CDR3 length: 14 residues. Trimming cost V 3 bases and J 2 bases; bases outside gene matches: 3. CDR3 sequence reads: CAISDRTRQETQYF. The CDR3 nucleotides read TGTGCCATCAGTGACCGGACTAGACAAGAGACCCAGTACTTC.

This rearrangement joins TRBV4-3 to TRBJ2-1, with D hard to call. The CDR3 spans 15 residues. Trimming shortened V by 4 bases and J by 9 bases, and 19 bases separated the two germline ends. Germline CDR1 and CDR2: LGHNA and YSLEER. In DNA form, the CDR3 reads TGCGCCAGCAGCCTAAGCAGTACCGGGTGGGGTGAGCAGTTCTTC. Residues: CASSLSSTGWGEQFF.

This chain uses TRBV28 with TRBJ2-7; 9 positions agree with TRBD1. Germline V gives CDR1 MDHEN, CDR2 SYDVKM. V lost 5 bases, J lost 3 bases, and 2 bases stayed unmatched. The CDR3 contains 13 residues. CDR3 sequence: CASSPGQGYEQYF. In DNA, the CDR3 is TGTGCCAGCAGTCCGGGACAGGGCTACGAGCAGTACTTC.

The chain links TRBV5-1 to TRBJ2-6; 13 nucleotides align to TRBD2. There are 17 residues in the CDR3. Germline V lookup: CDR1 SGHRS, CDR2 YFSETQ. The trim removed 8 bases at V and 4 bases at J, leaving 9 bases unmatched. The CDR3 loop is CASRRGTSGVGANVLTF. DNA for the CDR3: TGCGCCAGTAGAAGGGGGACTAGCGGGGTCGGGGCCAACGTCCTGACTTTC. Variable domain in full (rest from reference TRBV5-1 and TRBJ2-6): KAGVTQTPRYLIKTRGQQVTLSCSPISGHRSVSWYQQTPGQGLQFLFEYFSETQRNKGNFPGRFSGRQFSNSRSEMNVSTLELGDSALYLCASRRGTSGVGANVLTFGAGSRLTVL.

This clone has more than one count but fewer than ten. V is TRBV11-1 and J is TRBJ1-1, with D perhaps matching TRBD1 (6 bases). V was pared by 5 bases and J by 5 bases, with 12 bases between. The CDR3 loop spans 13 amino acids. CDR1 SGHAT and CDR2 FQDESV come from the germline V gene (reference sequence). In DNA form, the CDR3 reads TGTGCCAGCAGCCTGAACAGGGAAACTGAAGCTTTCTTT. Protein sequence: CASSLNRETEAFF.

This chain links TRBV6-4 with TRBJ1-2; D is undetermined. Germline CDR1 MRHNA, CDR2 SNTAGT. This CDR3 is built from 12 residues. V lost 0 bases and J lost 11, with 10 bases in between. CDR3 region: CASSDSQLAYTF. In nucleotides, the CDR3 is TGTGCCAGCAGTGACTCCCAATTGGCTTACACCTTC.

This rearrangement joins TRBV10-3 to TRBJ2-1, with 8 bases lining up with TRBD1. J lost 6 bases, V lost 6 bases, and 10 bases had no gene match. The length of the CDR3 is 15 residues. Germline assignment: CDR1 ENHRY and CDR2 SYGVKD. CDR3 protein: CAIRGSSTGGNEQFF. The CDR3 DNA is TGTGCCATCAGAGGTAGTTCCACAGGGGGCAATGAGCAGTTCTTC.

This chain joins TRBV5-1 and TRBJ1-4; a weak D match, TRBD1 (6 bases). Germline V gene lookup returns CDR1 SGHRS and CDR2 YFSETQ. Trimming shortened V by 0 bases and J by 5 bases, and 14 bases separated the two germline ends. The CDR3 is 16 amino acids. This CDR3 reads CASSLGQEGGNEKLFF. CDR3 coding DNA: TGCGCCAGCAGCTTGGGGCAGGAGGGGGGAAATGAAAAACTGTTTTTT.

CDR3 loop: CASRGGTYTDEKLFF. The DNA of the CDR3 is TGTGCCAGCAGGGGGGGGACGTACACAGACGAAAAACTGTTTTTT. V and J are TRBV27 and TRBJ1-4; TRBD1 might be the D (5 bases). Trimming stripped 6 bases from V and 8 bases from J, with 19 bases between. This CDR3 region has 15 residues. CDR1 is MNHEY and CDR2 is SMNVEV in the germline V gene (reference sequence).

The rearrangement uses TRBV7-2 and TRBJ2-5; no reliable D call. This CDR3 is 12 amino acids long. Germline V gives CDR1 SGHTA, CDR2 FQGNSA. The V gene lost 5 bases and the J gene lost 5 bases, with 9 bases spanning the gap. The CDR3 DNA sequence: TGTGCCAGCAGCCCTCACGTTGAGACCCAGTACTTC. Protein sequence: CASSPHVETQYF.

The V call is TRBV7-2, the J call TRBJ2-1, with D unclear. The CDR3 sequence is 15 residues long. Germline assignment: CDR1 SGHTA and CDR2 FQGNSA. V lost 0 bases and J lost 7, with 13 bases in between. CDR3 residues: CASSLAVGGRNEQFF. The CDR3 bases are TGTGCCAGCAGCTTAGCGGTGGGCGGTAGAAATGAGCAGTTCTTC.

The chain has TRBV6-1 and TRBJ1-2; the D gene is possibly TRBD1 (5 bases). This CDR3 contains 13 residues. Germline V gene sequence: CDR1 MNHNS, CDR2 SASEGT. With 3 bases removed from V and 7 bases from J, the gap between germline ends came to 12 bases. The DNA of the CDR3 is TGTGCCAGCAGTGACAGGGTCGGTGGTGGCTACACCTTC. It yields the protein CASSDRVGGGYTF.

The chain links TRBV18 to TRBJ2-2; 10 bases are a match to TRBD2. There are 16 residues in the CDR3. Losses at the gene ends were 4 bases for V and 2 bases for J; bases not matched to a gene: 4. Germline CDR1 KGHSH, CDR2 LQKENI. CDR3: CASSQGLAVNTGELFF. The CDR3 DNA reads as TGTGCCAGCTCACAAGGACTAGCGGTTAACACCGGGGAGCTGTTTTTT.

V and J are TRBV7-2 and TRBJ1-5; D gene uncertain. Germline V gene data show CDR1 as SGHTA and CDR2 as FQGNSA. Trimming cost V 5 bases and J 7 bases, with 18 bases left between them. The CDR3 is 15 residues long. CDR3 nucleotide sequence: TGTGCCAGCAGCCCCTACAGTTCTGCTCGACAGCCCCAGCATTTT. Translated, it gives CASSPYSSARQPQHF.

This chain connects TRBV27 to TRBJ2-2, with D possibly TRBD2 on 6 matching bases. The V gene's germline CDR1 is MNHEY and CDR2 SMNVEV (reference sequence). V gave up 2 bases and J gave up 0 bases, with 13 bases separating them. The CDR3 extends over 17 amino acids. CDR3 amino acids: CASSLRGGATNTGELFF. CDR3 nucleotide sequence: TGTGCCAGCAGTTTACGAGGAGGGGCGACGAACACCGGGGAGCTGTTTTTT.

CDR3 bases: TGTGCCATTCGGGGTGCCTATGGCTACACCTTC. The encoded protein is CAIRGAYGYTF. The chain couples TRBV27 to TRBJ1-2; D unclear. The germline gives CDR1 MNHEY, CDR2 SMNVEV (reference sequence). V was cut by 10 bases and J by 4 bases, with 10 bases left in between. CDR3 size: 11 residues.

There are a few counts of this clone. The rearrangement joins TRBV6-6 to TRBJ2-5; 7 bases are a match to TRBD1. The germline CDR1 and CDR2 sequences are MNHNY and SVGAGI (reference sequence). The CDR3 loop spans 14 amino acids. Losses at the gene ends were 1 base for V and 5 bases for J; bases not matched to a gene: 4. For the CDR3, the DNA is TGTGCCAGCAGTTACTTAACAGGGGTGGAGACCCAGTACTTC. Translated, it gives CASSYLTGVETQYF.

The CDR3 reads CASSPLVARTDTQYF. CDR3 nucleotides: TGTGCCAGCAGCCCCTTAGTGGCCCGCACAGATACGCAGTATTTT. The chain links TRBV5-4 to TRBJ2-3; no reliable D call. The germline CDR1 and CDR2 sequences are SGHNT and YYREEE (reference sequence). CDR3 length equals 15 residues. V dropped 4 bases and J dropped 1 base, with 13 bases sitting between them.

The chain has TRBV7-8 and TRBJ2-1, with D possibly matching TRBD2 (6 bases). Germline CDR1 reads SGHVS; CDR2 reads FQNEAQ. This CDR3 has 15 residues. V was pared by 2 bases and J by 0 bases, with 8 bases between. The CDR3 DNA reads TGTGCCAGCAGCTTATTGCGGGACTCCTACAATGAGCAGTTCTTC. This codes for CASSLLRDSYNEQFF. The variable domain in full, completed from reference TRBV7-8 and TRBJ2-1, reads GAGVSQSPRYKVAKRGQDVALRCDPISGHVSLFWYQQALGQGPEFLTYFQNEAQLDKSGLPSDRFFAERPEGSVSTLKIQRTQQEDSAVYLCASSLLRDSYNEQFFGPGTRLTVL.

V is TRBV12-2 and J is TRBJ2-7. TRBV12-2 has pseudogene status. This CDR3 has 16 amino acids. The CDR3 sequence: CASRRPHEGGLYEQYF. The CDR3 DNA reads TGTGCAAGTCGCCGGCCCCACGAAGGGGGGCTGTACGAGCAGTACTTC.

The CDR3 spells CASSWDKGDGYTF. The CDR3 DNA reads as TGTGCCAGCAGTTGGGACAAGGGGGATGGCTACACCTTC. The chain links TRBV2 to TRBJ1-2, with D perhaps TRBD1 (6 bases). The CDR3 covers 13 residues. Trimming removed 5 bases at V and 6 bases at J, with 13 bases between. Germline lookup yields CDR1 SNHLY and CDR2 FYNNEI.